These 27 T cell receptor beta chains were sequenced from one sample in a study of blood T cell repertoires in COVID-19 (TCRdb year 2020). Library prep was done by the immunoSEQ multiplex PCR assay. TCRdb holds this immuneACCESS table with in-frame rearrangements only. Some clones are missing; in checked studies, unresolved V genes explain under half, and the rest has no known cause. Counted in this sample were hundreds of thousands of clones; more than 85% of them appeared once. Of the sample, 6.5% to 9.5% falls within the top ten clones. The sequencing input was PBMCs or T cells enriched from blood (not recorded which). The receptors shown here come from an older woman who had recovered from COVID-19.

The V and J genes are TRBV15 and TRBJ2-7, with 9 nucleotides matching TRBD2. The CDR3 has 19 amino acids. After removal of 5 bases from V and 0 bases from J, the junction contained 17 bases not matched to a gene. The germline V gene has CDR1 LNHNV and CDR2 YYDKDF (reference sequence). The CDR3: CATSQPWGSGGQSSYEQYV. CDR3 DNA: TGTGCCACCAGCCAACCATGGGGTAGCGGGGGCCAAAGCTCCTACGAGCAGTACGTC.

V and J are TRBV9 and TRBJ2-3, with 7 bases matching TRBD2. CDR3 size: 14 residues. J lost 5 bases, V lost 5 bases, and 8 bases had no gene match. Germline loops: CDR1 SGDLS, CDR2 YYNGEE. CDR3 amino acids: CASSLAVAGDTQYF. The DNA of the CDR3 is TGTGCCAGCAGTCTAGCGGTGGCGGGAGATACGCAGTATTTT.

The V gene is TRBV3-1 (or the pseudogene TRBV3-2), the J gene TRBJ1-2, with D unclear. From germline, CDR1 is LGHDT and CDR2 YNNKEL (reference sequence). The CDR3 covers 13 residues. V lost 6 bases and J 8 bases, leaving 16 bases between the germline ends. CDR3 region: CASSLDMIGGYTF. In DNA, the CDR3 is TGTGCCAGCAGTTTAGACATGATTGGGGGCTACACCTTC.

The chain couples TRBV19 to TRBJ2-1; 9 bases align to TRBD2. This CDR3 has 17 residues. V trimming: 3 bases; J trimming: 7 bases; junction bases outside the gene matches: 13. Germline V lookup: CDR1 LNHDA, CDR2 SQIVND (reference sequence). CDR3 amino acids: CASSMAPGRGGMNEQFF. In nucleotides, the CDR3 is TGTGCCAGTAGTATGGCCCCGGGGCGGGGGGGCATGAATGAGCAGTTCTTC.

This clone was observed once. The chain joins TRBV19 to TRBJ2-3, with 10 nucleotides matching TRBD1. The length of the CDR3 is 17 residues. Per the germline V gene, CDR1 is LNHDA and CDR2 is SQIVND (reference sequence). Trimming took 3 bases from V and 4 from J; bases not matched to a gene: 10. The CDR3 DNA follows: TGTGCCAGTAGTATGCCCCCGGACAGGGGGTACGCAGATACGCAGTATTTT. Amino acid sequence: CASSMPPDRGYADTQYF. The variable domain in full, completed from reference TRBV19 and TRBJ2-3, reads DGGITQSPKYLFRKEGQNVTLSCEQNLNHDAMYWYRQDPGQGLRLIYYSQIVNDFQKGDIAEGYSVSREKKESFPLTVTSAQKNPTAFYLCASSMPPDRGYADTQYFGPGTRLTVL.

This chain links TRBV6-4 with TRBJ2-7, with TRBD2 matching 13 bases. With 1 base clipped from V and 5 bases from J, the junction kept 11 bases outside the gene matches. Germline values: CDR1 MRHNA, CDR2 SNTAGT. This CDR3 is 18 amino acids long. CDR3 in amino acids: CASSDLPPGTSGAHEQYV. For the CDR3, the DNA is TGTGCCAGCAGTGACTTGCCTCCGGGGACTAGCGGGGCCCACGAGCAGTACGTC.

The V gene is TRBV27, the J gene TRBJ1-2, with 7 bases that match TRBD1. CDR3 size: 14 residues. After removal of 8 bases from V and 0 bases from J, the junction contained 6 bases not matched to a gene. Germline assignment: CDR1 MNHEY and CDR2 SMNVEV (reference sequence). CDR3 amino acids: CASGDRVSNYGYTF. The CDR3 nucleotides are TGTGCCAGCGGAGACAGGGTTTCTAACTATGGCTACACCTTC.

V is TRBV4-1 and J is TRBJ2-3, with D perhaps matching TRBD2 (7 bases). This CDR3 region has 14 residues. V lost 4 bases and J lost 4, with 12 bases in between. CDR1 MGHRA and CDR2 YSYEKL come from the germline V gene. CDR3 coding DNA: TGCGCCAGCAGCCCGGGGGGCGTCGCAGATACGCAGTATTTT. This codes for CASSPGGVADTQYF.

V and J are TRBV9 and TRBJ1-2, with D possibly TRBD1 on 6 matching bases. Germline loops: CDR1 SGDLS, CDR2 YYNGEE. The V end was cut by 0 bases, the J end by 8 bases, with 11 bases between. The CDR3 has 13 residues. This CDR3 reads CASSVVTGWGYTF. For the CDR3, the DNA is TGTGCCAGCAGCGTAGTCACAGGGTGGGGCTACACCTTC. The entire variable domain, with the rest obtained from reference TRBV9 and TRBJ1-2, is as follows: DSGVTQTPKHLITATGQRVTLRCSPRSGDLSVYWYQQSLDQGLQFLIQYYNGEERAKGNILERFSAQQFPDLHSELNLSSLELGDSALYFCASSVVTGWGYTFGSGTRLTVV.

The chain combines TRBV10-3 with TRBJ2-3, with D uncertain. Trimming left V 7 bases short and J 5 bases short, with 7 bases between. This CDR3 has 11 amino acids. CDR1 and CDR2 from the germline V gene are ENHRY and SYGVKD. The CDR3 DNA is TGTGCCATCACCTCAGGAGATACGCAGTATTTT. Translated, it gives CAITSGDTQYF.

This chain uses TRBV4-1 with TRBJ1-5, with a tentative D call TRBD1 (6 bases). Germline CDR1 is MGHRA and CDR2 is YSYEKL. The CDR3 runs to 13 residues. The germline V and J ends were trimmed by 0 bases and 11 bases, with 11 bases remaining between them. CDR3: CASSQDWGRAQHF. DNA for the CDR3: TGCGCCAGCAGCCAAGATTGGGGGCGAGCCCAGCATTTT.

The chain links TRBV18 to TRBJ2-1; 7 bases map to TRBD2. Trimming cost V 1 base and J 5 bases; bases outside gene matches: 8. The CDR3 loop spans 16 amino acids. From germline, CDR1 is KGHSH and CDR2 LQKENI. This CDR3 is CASSPRASGDNNEQFF. In DNA, the CDR3 is TGTGCCAGCTCACCACGGGCTAGCGGTGATAACAATGAGCAGTTCTTC.

The V call is TRBV7-8, the J call TRBJ1-1; maybe TRBD1 (5 bases). V shed 2 bases and J shed 4 bases, with 11 bases lying between them. The CDR3 runs 14 residues. CDR1 is SGHVS and CDR2 is FQNEAQ in the germline V gene. CDR3 amino acids: CASSLRRDGTEAFF. The CDR3 nucleotides read TGTGCCAGCAGCTTACGCAGGGATGGCACTGAAGCTTTCTTT.

This chain uses TRBV5-1 with TRBJ2-3; 10 nucleotides match TRBD2. CDR1 SGHRS and CDR2 YFSETQ come from the germline V gene. V trimming: 0 bases; J trimming: 0 bases; junction bases outside the gene matches: 10. The CDR3 extends over 19 amino acids. CDR3: CASSLAGLAGGVSTDTQYF. The CDR3 DNA reads as TGCGCCAGCAGCTTGGCCGGGTTAGCGGGGGGTGTGAGCACAGATACGCAGTATTTT.

This chain links TRBV5-1 with TRBJ1-4; D is ambiguous. This CDR3 is 15 amino acids long. V gave up 1 base and J gave up 4 bases, with 11 bases separating them. Germline assignment: CDR1 SGHRS and CDR2 YFSETQ. The CDR3 nucleotides read TGCGCCAGCAGCTTGCTGGCCGGGGTTAATGAAAAACTGTTTTTT. This codes for CASSLLAGVNEKLFF.

The chain uses TRBV10-3 and TRBJ1-2; 8 nucleotides agree with TRBD1. The CDR3 totals 14 residues. J was trimmed by 5 bases and V by 4 bases; bases with no gene match: 6. CDR1 and CDR2 from the germline V gene are ENHRY and SYGVKD. In nucleotides, the CDR3 is TGTGCCATCAGTGCGACAGGGGCAGGGTATGGCTACACCTTC. Translated: CAISATGAGYGYTF.

This CDR3 is CASSTTQGCEQFF. CDR3 coding DNA: TGTGCCAGCAGCACTACACAGGGGTGTGAGCAGTTCTTC. V and J are TRBV21-1 and TRBJ2-1; the D call of TRBD1 is as the table states it, not checked on the DNA. TRBV21-1 is shown as a pseudogene. The CDR3 spans 13 residues.

The chain joins TRBV5-1 to TRBJ2-1; 7 positions match TRBD1. The CDR3 is 14 amino acids. V lost 4 bases, J lost 6 bases, and 7 bases stayed unmatched. CDR1 is SGHRS, CDR2 YFSETQ, per germline. The CDR3 sequence: CASSEQGKSNEQFF. The CDR3 DNA reads as TGCGCCAGCAGCGAACAGGGGAAGTCCAATGAGCAGTTCTTC.

This clone was counted a single time. This chain connects TRBV9 to TRBJ2-3, with D perhaps TRBD2 (6 bases). V dropped 0 bases and J dropped 1 base, with 12 bases sitting between them. There are 16 residues in the CDR3. The germline gives CDR1 SGDLS, CDR2 YYNGEE. As DNA, the CDR3 is TGTGCCAGCAGCGTAGTAGACTCGGGGGGCACAGATACGCAGTATTTT. It codes for CASSVVDSGGTDTQYF. The entire variable domain, with the rest obtained from reference TRBV9 and TRBJ2-3, is as follows: DSGVTQTPKHLITATGQRVTLRCSPRSGDLSVYWYQQSLDQGLQFLIQYYNGEERAKGNILERFSAQQFPDLHSELNLSSLELGDSALYFCASSVVDSGGTDTQYFGPGTRLTVL.

The rearrangement joins TRBV12-3 or TRBV12-4 to TRBJ2-2; D perhaps matches TRBD2 (5 bases). The CDR3 runs to 12 residues. Trimming removed 10 bases from V and 0 bases from J, with 6 bases in between. The CDR3 spells CATRANTGELFF. The CDR3 DNA reads as TGTGCCACGCGGGCGAACACCGGGGAGCTGTTTTTT.

The genes are TRBV3-1 (or the pseudogene TRBV3-2) and TRBJ2-1, with 14 bases fitting TRBD2. Germline V gives CDR1 LGHDT, CDR2 YNNKEL (reference sequence). J was trimmed by 9 bases and V by 1 base; bases with no gene match: 11. This CDR3 contains 18 residues. This chain's CDR3 is CASSQGATSGGAGVEQFF. In nucleotides, the CDR3 is TGTGCCAGCAGCCAAGGTGCGACTAGCGGGGGGGCGGGCGTTGAGCAGTTCTTC.

The genes are TRBV7-9 and TRBJ2-2, with unresolved D. The CDR3 extends over 14 amino acids. The germline V gene encodes CDR1 SEHNR and CDR2 FQNEAQ (reference sequence). Trimming removed 5 bases from V and 1 base from J, with 8 bases in between. The CDR3 loop is CASSGPQNTGELFF. DNA for the CDR3: TGTGCCAGCAGCGGGCCACAGAACACCGGGGAGCTGTTTTTT.

This clone was observed a handful of times. This chain uses TRBV5-1 with TRBJ2-7, with 8 bases aligning to TRBD1. This CDR3 has 14 residues. The J segment lost 2 bases and the V segment lost 5 bases, leaving 6 bases of the junction unmatched. CDR1 is SGHRS, CDR2 YFSETQ, per germline. The CDR3 loop is CASRVGTGPYEQYV. The CDR3 region has the DNA TGCGCCAGCAGAGTTGGGACAGGACCCTACGAGCAGTACGTC.

The V call is TRBV3-1 (or the pseudogene TRBV3-2), the J call TRBJ2-2; the D gene is possibly TRBD2 (7 bases). Germline CDR1 and CDR2: LGHDT and YNNKEL (reference sequence). There are 17 residues in the CDR3. The V end lost 4 bases, the J end lost 0 bases, and 15 bases lay between the germline ends. The CDR3 region is CASSPLGGQSNTGELFF. The CDR3, as DNA: TGTGCCAGCAGCCCACTGGGGGGGCAGTCGAACACCGGGGAGCTGTTTTTT.

The chain joins TRBV19 to TRBJ1-2; possible D gene TRBD1, 5 bases. V was clipped by 7 bases and J by 0 bases, with 12 bases between them. Germline CDR1 reads LNHDA; CDR2 reads SQIVND (reference sequence). This CDR3 region has 14 residues. CDR3 coding DNA: TGTGCCAGTACTCGACAGCTATCTAACTATGGCTACACCTTC. It specifies CASTRQLSNYGYTF.

The chain recombines TRBV21-1 with TRBJ2-1; the tabulated D call, TRBD1, remains unverified against the DNA. TRBV21-1 represents a pseudogene. The CDR3 loop spans 18 amino acids. CDR3 sequence reads: CASSKGAIRQGGYNEQFF. In DNA, the CDR3 is TGTGCCAGCAGCAAAGGGGCGATAAGACAGGGCGGCTACAATGAGCAGTTCTTC.

The V gene is TRBV7-8, the J gene TRBJ1-5; 9 nucleotides match TRBD1. The CDR3 totals 14 residues. The V gene's germline CDR1 is SGHVS and CDR2 FQNEAQ. V gave up 5 bases and J gave up 7 bases; unmatched junction bases: 6. The CDR3 sequence: CASSPKDRGQPQHF. CDR3 DNA: TGTGCCAGCAGCCCGAAGGACAGGGGACAGCCCCAGCATTTT.